The rows below give T cell receptor beta chains drawn from one sample of a study of shared clonotypes between healthy human individuals. Only in-frame clones appear in the TCRdb table, and some are missing; sequencing was by immunoSEQ multiplex PCR. The profile covers some 2,100,000 clones, with about 93% appearing a single time and about 1.8% taken by the ten largest. The material sequenced was naive CD8+ T cells from PBMCs. The receptors originated from a man between 18 and 35 years old in good health. Some clones in this sample may be carry-over from other donors' samples. Each CDR3 is given with its conserved first and last residue.

j_call v_call cdr3_aa
TRBJ2-5 TRBV27 CASSRGAVWETQYF
TRBJ2-3 TRBV7-9 CASKGTSGIIDTQYF
TRBJ2-1 TRBV4-2 CASSQVGSYNEQFF
TRBJ1-5 TRBV7-2 CASSPGTGNQPQHF
TRBJ2-7 TRBV21-1 CASSNHRGGKQYF
TRBJ1-2 TRBV19 CASSITRNYGYTF
TRBJ2-1 TRBV5-1 CASSYGLAGERLRRDEQFF
TRBJ2-7 TRBV27 CASSPPTSGKAEQYF
TRBJ2-7 TRBV19 CASSIGGTEQYF
TRBJ2-1 TRBV2 CASSAHPPPYNEQFF
TRBJ2-1 TRBV28 CASSLSRGTLYNEQFF
TRBJ1-3 TRBV6-6 CASSYSMGMRNTIYF